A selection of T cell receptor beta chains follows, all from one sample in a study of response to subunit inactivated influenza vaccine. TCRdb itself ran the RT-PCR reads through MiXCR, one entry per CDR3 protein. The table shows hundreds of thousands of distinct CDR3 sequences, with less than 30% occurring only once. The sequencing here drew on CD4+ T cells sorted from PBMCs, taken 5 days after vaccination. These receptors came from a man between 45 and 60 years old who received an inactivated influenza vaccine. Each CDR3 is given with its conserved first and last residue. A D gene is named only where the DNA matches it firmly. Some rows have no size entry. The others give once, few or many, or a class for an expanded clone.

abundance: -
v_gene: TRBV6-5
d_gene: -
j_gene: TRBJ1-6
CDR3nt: TGTGCCAGCAGTTACGCTGGGGAAAGATCACCCCTCCACTTT
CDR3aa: CASSYAGERSPLHF

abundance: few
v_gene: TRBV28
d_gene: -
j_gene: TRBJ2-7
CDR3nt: TGTGCCAGCACCTCCCAGCCGGCGGTCGAGCAGTACTTC
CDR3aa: CASTSQPAVEQYF

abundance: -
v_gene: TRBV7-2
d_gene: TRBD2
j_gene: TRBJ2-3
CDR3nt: TGTGCCAGCAGCTTAGGCCCTCGGGTGGCGGGGGGGAGTACGCAGTATTTT
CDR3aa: CASSLGPRVAGGSTQYF

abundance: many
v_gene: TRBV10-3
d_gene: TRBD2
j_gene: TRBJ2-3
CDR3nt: TGTGCCATTAGCGGGGGCACAGATACGCAGTATTTT
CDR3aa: CAISGGTDTQYF

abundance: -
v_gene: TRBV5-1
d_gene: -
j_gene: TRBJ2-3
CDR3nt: TGCGCCAGCAGCGACTCTAGCCCCACGAATACGCAGTATTTT
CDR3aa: CASSDSSPTNTQYF

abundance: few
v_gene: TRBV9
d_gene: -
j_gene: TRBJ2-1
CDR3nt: TGTGCCAGCAGCGTAGACCCCCTCTCCTACAATGAGCAGTTCTTC
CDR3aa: CASSVDPLSYNEQFF

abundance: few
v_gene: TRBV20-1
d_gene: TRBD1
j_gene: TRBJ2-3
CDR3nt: TGCAGTGCTCGACAGGGGGCAGTTACAGATACGCAGTATTTT
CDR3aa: CSARQGAVTDTQYF

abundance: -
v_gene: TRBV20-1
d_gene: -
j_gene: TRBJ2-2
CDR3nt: TGCAGTGCGGGTTCACCCGACTCCCATGTTTTTGGCGCCGGGGAGCTGTTTTTT
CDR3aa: CSAGSPDSHVFGAGELFF

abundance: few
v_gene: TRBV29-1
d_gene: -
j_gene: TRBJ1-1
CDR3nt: TGCAGCGTTGAACCTCTCCAGAACACTGAAGCTTTCTTT
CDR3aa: CSVEPLQNTEAFF

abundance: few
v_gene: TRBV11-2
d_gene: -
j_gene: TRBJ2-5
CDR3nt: TGTGCCAGCAGCTTAGGCGGGACCACCCAAGAGACCCAGTACTTC
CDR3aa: CASSLGGTTQETQYF

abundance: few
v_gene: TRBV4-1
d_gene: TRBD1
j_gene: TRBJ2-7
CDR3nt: TGCGCCAGCAGCCAACCGGGACAGAGCACCTACGAGCAGTACTTC
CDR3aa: CASSQPGQSTYEQYF

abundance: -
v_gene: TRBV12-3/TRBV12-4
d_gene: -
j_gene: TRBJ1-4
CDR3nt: TGTGCCAGCAGTTTAATGGGGGAGGAAAAACTGTTTTTT
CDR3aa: CASSLMGEEKLFF

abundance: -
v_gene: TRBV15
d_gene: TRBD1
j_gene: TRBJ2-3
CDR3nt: TGTGCCACCAGCAGCAGACAGGGGGGAGTAGATACGCAGTATTTT
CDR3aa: CATSSRQGGVDTQYF

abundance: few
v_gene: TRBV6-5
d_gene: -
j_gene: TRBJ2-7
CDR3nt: TGTGCCAGCAGTTACCCGGGCAGGGCCCACGAGCAGTACTTC
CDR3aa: CASSYPGRAHEQYF

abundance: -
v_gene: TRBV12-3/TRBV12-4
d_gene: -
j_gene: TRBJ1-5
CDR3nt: TGTGCCAGCAGTTATGCCGCGGGCAATCAGCCCCAGCATTTT
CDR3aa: CASSYAAGNQPQHF

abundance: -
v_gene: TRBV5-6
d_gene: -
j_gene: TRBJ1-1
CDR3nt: TGTGCCAGCAGCTTGAGGAGGAGATCTGAAGCTTTCTTT
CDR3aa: CASSLRRRSEAFF